The T cell receptor beta chain under discussion was sequenced for a study of T cells in Graves' hyperthyroidism and ophthalmopathy. Study at large: Peripheral blood was secured at the point of initial diagnosis, before any treatment. Overall study findings and caveats: Ophthalmopathy was model-predicted a median approximately six months pre-onset.

Hyperthyroidism patients were newly diagnosed, had disease duration under 2 months, and were aged 18 to 65 years. Fresh 10 ml peripheral blood yielded PBMCs. TCR beta CDR3 sequences were amplified from RNA transcripts. During a first-round RT-PCR of the TCR CDR3, the HTBI primer set was used. TCRdb reanalysed the multiplex PCR reads using MiXCR and keeps one entry per CDR3 protein. Altogether a few hundred thousand distinct CDR3 sequences are present, 15% to 18% being singletons, with the ten largest covering less than 15%. Details on this clonotype: Its antigen is undetermined.

The CDR3 spans 15 residues. V was pared by 3 bases and J by 8 bases, with 16 bases between. Per the germline V gene, CDR1 is SGHTA and CDR2 is FQGNSA. The clonotype was recovered from a woman younger than 35 with Graves' hyperthyroidism. Material for sequencing was blood. The rearrangement joins TRBV7-2 to TRBJ1-4, with D maybe TRBD1 (6 bases). CDR3 loop: CASSFQGRIREKLFF. The CDR3 DNA reads TGTGCCAGCAGCTTCCAGGGGAGGATCCGCGAAAAACTGTTTTTT.